This T cell receptor (beta chain) was documented in a study of T cells in Graves' hyperthyroidism and ophthalmopathy. The germline V gene encodes CDR1 MGHRA and CDR2 YSYEKL. Deletions cut 3 bases from V and 4 bases from J, with 27 bases between. CDR3 length: 19 amino acids. TCR beta CDR3 sequences were amplified from RNA transcripts. HTBI primers drove first-round RT-PCR of the TCR CDR3. MiXCR was run by TCRdb on the multiplex PCR reads, yielding one entry per CDR3 protein. There are around 690,000 distinct CDR3 sequences in the sample; roughly 17% occur only once, and about 14% lies in the top ten. Diagnoses used clinical symptoms, serum thyroxine and TRAb, thyroid ultrasound and orbital computed tomography.

The sequence derives from a man between 50 and 59 years old with Graves' hyperthyroidism. The specimen was blood. The chain joins TRBV4-1 to TRBJ2-5; D is perhaps TRBD2 (5 bases). The CDR3 here is CASSQVSSGGRPHRETQYF. CDR3 sequence (DNA): TGCGCCAGCAGCCAGGTGTCGTCGGGCGGGCGACCTCACCGAGAGACCCAGTACTTC.